Detailed here is one TCR beta chain. Its cognate antigen is unknown. This record comes from a study of shared clonotypes between healthy human individuals. General study points: The generation probabilities recorded for non-shared clonotypes fell below those of clonotypes shared by all four donors. A handful of donors shared approximately 5% of their naive CD4 clonotypes.

It was at deep level that the assay was run. Assay: immunoSEQ multiplex PCR; the TCRdb copy retains only in-frame clones and omits some. There are 1.5 million to 2.5 million clones in the sample; about 95% occur only once, and roughly 1% lies in the top ten. CD8 cells regarded as naive lacked CD45RO, were positively chosen for CCR7, and omitted terminally differentiated effector memory CD45RA+ cells. With V trimmed by 5 bases and J by 2 bases, 4 bases remained unmatched. Germline V gene data show CDR1 as WSHSY and CDR2 as SAAADI. This CDR3 has 15 residues. The clonotype was recovered from a man aged 18 to 29 in good health. The chain links TRBV10-2 to TRBJ2-3; 10 bases are shared with TRBD2. The sequencing sample was made of naive CD8+ T cells sorted from blood. The CDR3 DNA is TGCGCCAGCAGTCCGCTAGCGGGGGACACAGATACGCAGTATTTT. This sequence encodes CASSPLAGDTDTQYF.